This TCR beta chain is drawn from a study of regulatory T cells in long-lasting Graves disease. Study-wide points: Persistent disease was characterized by preferential usage of TRBV28, TRBJ1-2 and TRBJ2-5.

Time point here: newly diagnosed GD, antithyroid drugs for less than 3 months. The TCR library used RNA extracted from PBMCs. V was trimmed by 0 bases and J by 5 bases, leaving 14 bases between them. CDR1 and CDR2 from the germline V gene are LGHDT and YNNKEL (reference sequence). The CDR3 runs to 16 residues. Arm-PCR of CDR3 regions and iRepertoire HTBI primers were used to build TCR beta libraries. Each CDR3 protein gets one entry after TCRdb re-called the multiplex PCR reads with MiXCR. This table has 550,000 to 650,000 distinct CDR3 sequences, roughly a sixth appearing once. This clonotype was counted many times. Its antigen is as yet unknown. A further study also used this sample, focusing on T cells in Graves' hyperthyroidism and ophthalmopathy. That work contributes: Patients with uncontrolled infections, other autoimmune diseases, pregnancy or lactation were excluded.

The clonotype comes from a man aged 18 to 30 with Graves disease. The sample here was peripheral blood mononuclear cells (PBMCs), taken at new diagnosis, from a patient treated with antithyroid drugs. The gene calls are TRBV3-1 and TRBJ2-1, with D possibly being TRBD2 (5 bases). CDR3 loop: CASSQDSGLQNNEQFF. The CDR3 nucleotides read TGTGCCAGCAGCCAAGATTCAGGACTGCAAAACAATGAGCAGTTCTTC.